These T cell receptor beta chains were read from a single sample in a study of CD8+ T cells in alopecia areata. The data were produced by immunoSEQ multiplex PCR, yet TCRdb's version contains in-frame clones alone and is incomplete. The sample lists roughly 140,000 clones; 45% to 60% were seen once. The sample was CD8+ T cells sorted from blood, taken at week 0. All receptors derive from a human donor with alopecia areata. CDR3s include the opening cysteine and the closing phenylalanine or tryptophan. The D gene is left open where the match is weak. Only part of the rows carry a size: once, few, many, or a class if the clone is expanded.

D: TRBD1; size: .; J: TRBJ1-5; length: 14; V: TRBV5-1; CDR3: CASSLRQGGQPQHF; DNA: TGCGCCAGCAGCTTAAGACAGGGCGGCCAGCCCCAGCATTTT
D: TRBD2; size: .; J: TRBJ2-7; length: 15; V: TRBV6-1; CDR3: CASSERAPGGDEQYF; DNA: TGTGCCAGCAGTGAGCGTGCGCCGGGGGGTGACGAGCAGTACTTC
D: .; size: .; J: TRBJ1-1; length: 13; V: TRBV30; CDR3: CAWSVFLRAEAFF; DNA: TGTGCCTGGAGTGTATTTCTCCGGGCTGAAGCTTTCTTT
D: .; size: .; J: TRBJ1-1; length: 14; V: TRBV29-1; CDR3: CSVAGVDGNTEAFF; DNA: TGCAGCGTTGCAGGGGTCGATGGAAACACTGAAGCTTTCTTT
D: .; size: .; J: TRBJ1-5; length: 12; V: TRBV2; CDR3: CASRPGNQPQHF; DNA: TGTGCCAGCCGGCCTGGCAATCAGCCCCAGCATTTT
D: TRBD2; size: .; J: TRBJ2-3; length: 17; V: TRBV9; CDR3: CASSNTSGGPSTDTQYF; DNA: TGTGCCAGCAGCAACACTAGCGGTGGGCCTAGCACAGATACGCAGTATTTT
D: TRBD2; size: .; J: TRBJ2-3; length: 18; V: TRBV7-6; CDR3: CASSPSLAGGPIVDTQYF; DNA: TGTGCCAGCAGCCCGTCTCTTGCGGGGGGGCCGATCGTAGATACGCAGTATTTT
D: TRBD1; size: few; J: TRBJ2-7; length: 16; V: TRBV7-9; CDR3: CASSLDRGNAFYEQYF; DNA: TGTGCCAGCAGCTTAGACAGGGGTAACGCTTTCTACGAGCAGTACTTC
D: TRBD2; size: .; J: TRBJ2-3; length: 16; V: TRBV7-9; CDR3: CASSSPLAGGTDTQYF; DNA: TGTGCCAGCAGCTCCCCGCTAGCGGGGGGCACAGATACGCAGTATTTT
D: .; size: once; J: TRBJ2-6; length: 17; V: TRBV7-8; CDR3: CASSLVVTGSGANVLTF; DNA: TGTGCCAGCAGCTTAGTTGTCACCGGCTCTGGGGCCAACGTCCTGACTTTC
D: TRBD2; size: .; J: TRBJ2-1; length: 17; V: TRBV15; CDR3: CATSRGAGTSGYNEQFF; DNA: TGTGCCACCAGCAGAGGGGCCGGGACTAGCGGATACAATGAGCAGTTCTTC
D: .; size: few; J: TRBJ1-2; length: 12; V: TRBV29-1; CDR3: CSVPGWNYGYTF; DNA: TGCAGCGTTCCAGGGTGGAACTATGGCTACACCTTC
D: TRBD1; size: .; J: TRBJ1-5; length: 15; V: TRBV15; CDR3: CATSKDRGGNQPQHF; DNA: TGTGCCACCAGCAAAGACAGGGGAGGCAATCAGCCCCAGCATTTT
D: .; size: .; J: TRBJ2-7; length: 13; V: TRBV29-1; CDR3: CSVKWDTSYEQYF; DNA: TGCAGCGTTAAATGGGACACCTCCTACGAGCAGTACTTC
D: .; size: once; J: TRBJ1-1; length: 14; V: TRBV14; CDR3: CASSSLQENTEAFF; DNA: TGTGCCAGCAGCTCGTTACAGGAAAACACTGAAGCTTTCTTT
D: .; size: once; J: TRBJ1-2; length: 14; V: TRBV2; CDR3: CASNGVKANYGYTF; DNA: TGTGCCAGCAACGGGGTGAAAGCTAACTATGGCTACACCTTC
D: .; size: .; J: TRBJ1-1; length: 13; V: TRBV29-1; CDR3: CSVAGRGNTEAFF; DNA: TGCAGCGTGGCGGGCAGGGGGAACACTGAAGCTTTCTTT
D: .; size: .; J: TRBJ2-7; length: 15; V: TRBV4-1; CDR3: CASSPGAHWTYEQYF; DNA: TGCGCCAGCAGCCCGGGGGCTCACTGGACCTACGAGCAGTACTTC
D: TRBD1; size: .; J: TRBJ1-2; length: 14; V: TRBV2; CDR3: CASPIDREARGYTF; DNA: TGTGCCAGCCCTATCGACAGGGAGGCACGTGGCTACACCTTC
D: TRBD1; size: few; J: TRBJ1-2; length: 14; V: TRBV29-1; CDR3: CSVEDGQGGYGYTF; DNA: TGCAGCGTTGAAGATGGACAGGGCGGCTATGGCTACACCTTC